These T cell receptor beta chains were read from a single sample in a study of cytomegalovirus exposure and HLA in healthy donors. The assay was immunoSEQ multiplex PCR, and TCRdb's table has in-frame clones only and misses some. The sample shows approximately 100,000 clones, roughly 70% of them seen only once. The specimen was PBMCs. The source is a man aged 45-65 years in good health and CMV-seronegative. CDR3s include the opening cysteine and the closing phenylalanine or tryptophan. A D gene is named only where the DNA matches it firmly. Not every row has a clone size; where given, it reads once, few, many or a size class.

J	V	size	D	CDR3	DNA
TRBJ1-3	TRBV30	.	.	CAWSQNTIYF	TGTGCCTGGAGTCAAAACACCATATATTTT
TRBJ1-5	TRBV6-1	once	.	CAREGDHQPQHF	TGTGCCAGAGAGGGGGATCATCAGCCCCAGCATTTT
TRBJ2-2	TRBV11-2	few	TRBD1	CASQKRGLNTGELFF	TGTGCCAGCCAAAAAAGGGGGCTGAACACCGGGGAGCTGTTTTTT
TRBJ2-3	TRBV18	.	TRBD2	CASSPLREGGSDTQYF	TGTGCCAGCTCACCACTGCGGGAGGGCGGGTCGGATACGCAGTATTTT
TRBJ2-3	TRBV29-1	.	.	CSVEGALGHGGTDTQYF	TGCAGCGTTGAAGGGGCGTTGGGCCATGGGGGGACAGATACGCAGTATTTT
TRBJ2-3	TRBV2	once	.	CASSVATSTDTQYF	TGTGCCAGCAGTGTGGCGACTAGCACAGATACGCAGTATTTT
TRBJ1-3	TRBV30	.	.	CAWAVSKGNTIYF	TGTGCCTGGGCGGTCTCGAAGGGAAACACCATATATTTT
TRBJ2-7	TRBV5-6	.	.	CASSSIGSSYEQYF	TGTGCCAGCAGCTCGATAGGGAGCTCCTACGAGCAGTACTTC
TRBJ2-7	TRBV7-3	.	.	CASSLTSQYEQYF	TGTGCCAGCAGCTTAACTTCCCAGTACGAGCAGTACTTC
TRBJ1-1	TRBV7-2	once	.	CASSLVPGGPEAFF	TGTGCCAGCAGCTTAGTTCCCGGGGGACCTGAAGCTTTCTTT
TRBJ1-1	TRBV29-1	.	.	CSVVKQGGTEAFF	TGCAGCGTTGTAAAACAGGGTGGCACTGAAGCTTTCTTT
TRBJ2-3	TRBV7-9	.	TRBD1	CASSLALTGGADTQYF	TGTGCCAGCAGCTTAGCCCTGACAGGGGGCGCAGATACGCAGTATTTT
TRBJ1-5	TRBV28	.	TRBD1	CASSPAGGHQPQHF	TGTGCCAGCAGTCCCGCAGGGGGCCATCAGCCCCAGCATTTT
TRBJ2-5	TRBV2	.	TRBD1	CATDRTGAQETQYF	TGTGCCACCGATCGGACAGGGGCCCAAGAGACCCAGTACTTC
TRBJ1-3	TRBV29-1	few	.	CSVTVWGNTIYF	TGCAGCGTTACGGTGTGGGGAAACACCATATATTTT
TRBJ2-7	TRBV7-9	.	.	CASSPMTGTYEQYF	TGTGCCAGCAGCCCCATGACAGGAACCTACGAGCAGTACTTC
TRBJ2-7	TRBV2	few	TRBD1	CASKGSTGSYEQYF	TGTGCCAGCAAAGGGTCGACAGGGTCCTACGAGCAGTACTTC
TRBJ2-5	TRBV18	once	TRBD1	CASSPDRGTETQYF	TGTGCCAGCTCACCAGACAGGGGTACGGAGACCCAGTACTTC
TRBJ2-7	TRBV11-2	medium-sized	.	CASSLGRYYEQYF	TGTGCCAGCAGCTTAGGTCGGTACTACGAGCAGTACTTC
TRBJ1-4	TRBV4-3	few	TRBD1	CASSTHRQGRTSGANEKLFF	TGCGCCAGCAGCACCCACCGACAGGGGCGAACCTCAGGGGCTAATGAAAAACTGTTTTTT
TRBJ1-1	TRBV5-6	few	.	CASSPMTGLLAEAFF	TGTGCCAGCAGCCCCATGACAGGTCTTCTAGCTGAAGCTTTCTTT
TRBJ1-1	TRBV28	.	.	CASSLKGREAFF	TGTGCCAGCAGTTTAAAGGGGAGGGAAGCTTTCTTT
TRBJ2-1	TRBV6-6	.	TRBD2	CASSPLSGSSYNEQFF	TGTGCCAGCAGTCCCCTTAGCGGGAGCTCCTACAATGAGCAGTTCTTC
TRBJ2-3	TRBV5-4	.	.	CASLVRDTQYF	TGTGCCAGCCTAGTACGGGATACGCAGTATTTT
TRBJ1-3	TRBV7-9	.	.	CASSSGQSSGNTIYF	TGTGCCAGCAGCTCCGGACAGAGCTCTGGAAACACCATATATTTT
TRBJ2-7	TRBV15	few	.	CATSRDRGLIGEQYF	TGTGCCACCAGCAGAGATAGAGGGCTGATTGGGGAGCAGTACTTC
TRBJ2-5	TRBV4-1	.	TRBD1	CASSQGTGVRETQYF	TGCGCCAGCAGCCAAGGGACAGGGGTTAGAGAGACCCAGTACTTC
TRBJ1-1	TRBV5-1	.	TRBD1	CASSSWTGGNTEAFF	TGCGCCAGCAGCTCCTGGACAGGGGGGAACACTGAAGCTTTCTTT
TRBJ2-7	TRBV7-9	.	TRBD2	CASSPRLAGSYEQYF	TGTGCCAGCAGCCCGCGACTAGCGGGTTCCTACGAGCAGTACTTC
TRBJ2-2	TRBV5-5	.	.	CASGAGAPTGELFF	TGTGCCAGCGGGGCGGGGGCTCCCACCGGGGAGCTGTTTTTT
TRBJ2-7	TRBV30	.	.	CAWVGAGGQFIYEQYF	TGTGCCTGGGTTGGGGCCGGGGGACAGTTCATTTACGAGCAGTACTTC
TRBJ1-2	TRBV18	.	.	CASSSSAGIYGYTF	TGTGCCAGCTCGTCTTCAGCAGGGATTTATGGCTACACCTTC
TRBJ2-1	TRBV9	.	.	CASSVSAGLDNEQFF	TGTGCCAGCAGCGTATCCGCGGGGCTCGACAATGAGCAGTTCTTC
TRBJ1-4	TRBV27	.	.	CASSLYRLGGNEKLFF	TGTGCCAGCAGTTTATACCGCTTGGGGGGAAATGAAAAACTGTTTTTT
TRBJ1-2	TRBV10-3	.	TRBD1	CAISEAGTGGRGYTF	TGTGCCATCAGTGAGGCCGGGACAGGGGGTCGTGGCTACACCTTC
TRBJ1-1	TRBV6-5	.	.	CASSYSGGTEAF	TGTGCCAGCAGTTACTCGGGCGGGACCGAAGCCTTT
TRBJ1-5	TRBV19	.	TRBD1	CASRRQGNQPQHF	TGTGCCAGTAGAAGACAGGGGAATCAGCCCCAGCATTTT
TRBJ2-7	TRBV28	.	.	CASSPHYPGQNYEQYF	TGTGCCAGCAGTCCTCACTACCCCGGACAGAACTACGAGCAGTACTTC
TRBJ2-1	TRBV7-2	.	TRBD1	CASSRRDSSYNEQFF	TGTGCCAGCAGCCGAAGGGACAGCTCCTACAATGAGCAGTTCTTC
TRBJ1-3	TRBV10-3	.	.	CAIKPFGDSGNTIYF	TGTGCCATCAAACCTTTCGGGGACTCTGGAAACACCATATATTTT
TRBJ2-1	TRBV2	.	.	CATLSYNEQFF	TGTGCCACCCTCTCCTACAATGAGCAGTTCTTC
TRBJ1-4	TRBV19	.	.	CASTWIWQGTNEKLFF	TGTGCCAGTACCTGGATTTGGCAGGGAACTAATGAAAAACTGTTTTTT
TRBJ2-3	TRBV5-1	.	.	CASSLGGQGSTDTQYF	TGCGCCAGCAGCTTGGGGGGCCAGGGAAGCACAGATACGCAGTATTTT
TRBJ1-2	TRBV9	.	.	CASSGGRGGYTF	TGTGCCAGCAGCGGAGGGCGTGGTGGCTACACCTTC
TRBJ2-7	TRBV9	.	TRBD2	CASSESSGPSYEQYF	TGTGCCAGCAGCGAAAGTAGCGGGCCCTCCTACGAGCAGTACTTC
TRBJ2-7	TRBV13	few	TRBD1	CASSIHQGAYEQYF	TGTGCCAGCAGCATACACCAGGGGGCCTACGAGCAGTACTTC
TRBJ2-5	TRBV19	.	.	CASTIREVQETQYF	TGTGCCAGTACCATCAGGGAAGTTCAAGAGACCCAGTACTTC
TRBJ1-6	TRBV19	.	TRBD1	CASSFSRDRDSPLHF	TGTGCCAGTAGCTTCTCCCGGGACAGGGACTCACCCCTCCACTTT
TRBJ1-4	TRBV19	.	.	CASSTSTDLDEKLFF	TGTGCCAGTAGTACCTCGACAGACCTGGATGAAAAACTGTTTTTT
TRBJ2-7	TRBV6-4	once	.	CARPRTVCEQYF	TGTGCCAGACCCCGGACAGTATGCGAGCAGTACTTC
TRBJ2-3	TRBV27	.	TRBD1	CASSQDRERADTQYF	TGTGCCAGCAGTCAGGACAGGGAGCGGGCAGATACGCAGTATTTT
TRBJ2-7	TRBV28	.	.	CASSSPTIPYEQYF	TGTGCCAGCAGTTCCCCCACAATCCCCTACGAGCAGTACTTC
TRBJ2-5	TRBV30	once	TRBD2	CAWSSGGWETQYF	TGTGCCTGGAGTAGCGGGGGATGGGAGACCCAGTACTTC
TRBJ1-1	TRBV6-6	.	.	CASSSFRDTEAFF	TGTGCCAGCAGTTCATTCCGGGACACTGAAGCTTTCTTT
TRBJ2-3	TRBV19	.	.	CASSRSAGYNSDTQYF	TGTGCCAGTAGTCGATCAGCGGGTTATAATTCAGATACGCAGTATTTT
TRBJ2-5	TRBV2	once	TRBD2	CASGRTSGSQETQYF	TGTGCCAGCGGCCGGACTAGCGGATCCCAAGAGACCCAGTACTTC
TRBJ1-2	TRBV30	.	.	CAWTPGGGRITGYTF	TGTGCCTGGACCCCGGGGGGTGGCAGGATAACTGGCTACACCTTC
TRBJ2-6	TRBV2	.	TRBD1	CASVGTGASGANVLTF	TGTGCCAGTGTGGGGACAGGCGCCTCTGGGGCCAACGTCCTGACTTTC
TRBJ2-3	TRBV6-5	few	TRBD1	CASSRPGQALDTQYF	TGTGCCAGCAGTCGTCCGGGACAGGCCTTGGATACGCAGTATTTT
TRBJ2-1	TRBV2	.	TRBD2	CARKSTSGGIRNNEQFF	TGTGCCAGGAAGTCAACGAGCGGGGGCATAAGGAATAATGAGCAGTTCTTC